Listed below are T cell receptor beta chains from one sample, sequenced in a study of cytomegalovirus exposure and HLA in healthy donors. Data came from immunoSEQ multiplex PCR; TCRdb stores just in-frame clones and leaves some out. The sample has 100,000 to 150,000 clones; less than 80% are singletons. Specimen: PBMCs. The receptors originated from a middle-aged man in good health and CMV-seropositive. Both conserved end residues are part of each CDR3. A D gene is named only where the DNA matches it firmly. Size values are once, few and many counts, or a class for expanded clones, and some rows have none.

V gene,D gene,J gene,clone size,CDR3 DNA,CDR3 protein
TRBV11-2,NA,TRBJ2-7,NA,TGTGCCAGCAGTTCCCAGTGGACTATAGGTGAGCAGTACTTC,CASSSQWTIGEQYF
TRBV7-8,NA,TRBJ2-5,few,TGTGCCAGCAGCATTAGCGAATGGCAAGAGACCCAGTACTTC,CASSISEWQETQYF
TRBV7-9,TRBD1,TRBJ2-7,NA,TGTGCCAGCAGCTTAGTTGGGACAGGGCGGGAGCAGTACTTC,CASSLVGTGREQYF
TRBV7-8,TRBD2,TRBJ2-3,NA,TGTGCCAGCAGCCCGCGGACTAGCGGGGGAACAGATACGCAGTATTTT,CASSPRTSGGTDTQYF
TRBV9,NA,TRBJ2-2,NA,TGTGCCCCCAAATGGTTGCGTTACACCGGGGAGCTGTTTTTT,CAPKWLRYTGELFF
TRBV6-5,NA,TRBJ1-5,few,TGTGCCAGCAGAGGAGAAAGTGGGAATCAGCCCCAGCATTTT,CASRGESGNQPQHF
TRBV27,TRBD1,TRBJ2-2,NA,TGTGCCAGCAGTCCCCGGGACAGGGGGTATACCGGGGAGCTGTTTTTT,CASSPRDRGYTGELFF
TRBV5-1,TRBD2,TRBJ2-1,NA,TGCGCCAGCAGCCAATTGGGACTAGCCCTTAACAATGAGCAGTTCTTC,CASSQLGLALNNEQFF
TRBV10-1,TRBD1,TRBJ1-2,NA,TGCGCCAGCCAGGGACAGGGGGCGTCTGGCTACACCTTC,CASQGQGASGYTF
TRBV7-8,NA,TRBJ2-5,NA,TGTGCCAGCAGCGTACAACGGTATGGGGCCCAAGAGACCCAGTACTTC,CASSVQRYGAQETQYF
TRBV7-2,TRBD1,TRBJ2-7,NA,TGTGCCAGCAGCTTAGAAGGTTTCACAGGGGGATCCTACGAGCAGTACTTC,CASSLEGFTGGSYEQYF
TRBV15,TRBD1,TRBJ2-2,NA,TGTGCCACCAGCAGAGATGTCGCCAGGGGGCGAGTCGGGGAGCTGTTTTTT,CATSRDVARGRVGELFF
TRBV5-1,NA,TRBJ2-5,NA,TGCGCCAGCAGCCCGGAAGCTACAGTAGAGACCCAGTACTTC,CASSPEATVETQYF
TRBV11-2,NA,TRBJ2-3,NA,TGTGCCAGCAGCTACCCCAAGGGGGAATGGGCGGATACGCAGTATTTT,CASSYPKGEWADTQYF
TRBV5-1,NA,TRBJ1-2,NA,TGCGCCAGCAGCCGGGTGGCCGGCGCTAACTATGGCTACACCTTC,CASSRVAGANYGYTF
TRBV5-1,NA,TRBJ2-1,NA,TGCGCCAGCAGCTTTACGACAGGCAACAATGAGCAGTTCTTC,CASSFTTGNNEQFF
TRBV6-6,TRBD1,TRBJ1-5,NA,TGTGCCAGCAGTTACGAGACAGGGGGCGATCAGCCCCAGCATTTT,CASSYETGGDQPQHF
TRBV7-9,NA,TRBJ2-7,few,TGTGCCAGCAGCTTAGCGCCCGGGGTCGAGCAGTACTTC,CASSLAPGVEQYF
TRBV4-2,NA,TRBJ2-5,NA,TGTGCCAGCAGCCAATTAGGGGGTGGGGAGACCCAGTACTTC,CASSQLGGGETQYF
TRBV5-1,TRBD1,TRBJ1-2,NA,TGCGCCAGCAGCGTCCGGGACAGGGCTTCCGGCTACACCTTC,CASSVRDRASGYTF
TRBV14,NA,TRBJ1-2,NA,TGTGCCAGCAGCCACCCGGGGACTAACTATGGCTACACCTTC,CASSHPGTNYGYTF
TRBV4-2,TRBD1,TRBJ1-1,NA,TGTGCCAGCAGCCACCTAGGACAGGGAACGGACACTGAAGCTTTCTTT,CASSHLGQGTDTEAFF
TRBV19,NA,TRBJ1-1,NA,TGTGCCAGTAGGCCCCAGGGGCGCATGAACACTGAAGCTTTCTTT,CASRPQGRMNTEAFF
TRBV7-2,TRBD1,TRBJ2-5,NA,TGTGCCAGCAGCGCAGACAGGGGAGCAATTGGAGAGACCCAGTACTTC,CASSADRGAIGETQYF
TRBV5-1,NA,TRBJ2-3,once,TGCGCCAGCAGCTTGGTAGGGGAAGATACGCAGTATTTT,CASSLVGEDTQYF
TRBV12-5,TRBD1,TRBJ1-2,NA,TGTGCTAGTGGATACGGGACAGGGGTAAACTATGGCTACACCTTC,CASGYGTGVNYGYTF
TRBV5-8,NA,TRBJ2-7,NA,TGTGCCAGCAGCTTGGCAGGGGCTCAATACGAGCAGTACTTC,CASSLAGAQYEQYF
TRBV5-1,NA,TRBJ2-7,few,TGCGCCAGCAGCCCTCCACTTGCCTACGAGCAGTACTTC,CASSPPLAYEQYF
TRBV25-1,TRBD1,TRBJ1-2,NA,TGTGCCAGCAGTCGGGGGACAGGGAACTATGGCTACACCTTC,CASSRGTGNYGYTF
TRBV7-2,NA,TRBJ1-4,NA,TGTGCCAGCAGCCCGACTAGGTCGACGGAAAAACTGTTTTTT,CASSPTRSTEKLFF
TRBV11-3,NA,TRBJ2-5,few,TGTGCCAGCAGCCGCGGGGAGACCCAGTACTTC,CASSRGETQYF
TRBV2,NA,TRBJ2-4,few,TGTGCCAGCATCGGCGGGAAAGGCATTCAGTACTTC,CASIGGKGIQYF
TRBV7-6,NA,TRBJ2-1,NA,TGTGCCAGCAGCCCTTCGACAGGCAACAATGAGCAGTTCTTC,CASSPSTGNNEQFF
TRBV5-6,TRBD2,TRBJ2-1,NA,TGTGCCAGCAGCCCCGGGGGGGTCCACAATGAGCAGTTCTTC,CASSPGGVHNEQFF
TRBV4-3,TRBD2,TRBJ2-2,NA,TGCGCCAGCGGGACTAGCGGGATAGGAGGGGAGCTGTTTTTT,CASGTSGIGGELFF
TRBV6-6,TRBD2,TRBJ2-1,NA,TGTGCCAGCAGTTACGAAGCGGGAGGGCGGAATGAGCAGTTCTTC,CASSYEAGGRNEQFF
TRBV7-3,TRBD2,TRBJ2-1,few,TGTGCCAGCAGCCCGACCGGGACTAGCGGGAGTTGGAATGAGCAGTTCTTC,CASSPTGTSGSWNEQFF
TRBV19,TRBD1,TRBJ1-4,few,TGTGCCAGTAGCCGACAGGGGGCGAGAGAAAAACTGTTTTTT,CASSRQGAREKLFF
TRBV6-6,NA,TRBJ1-5,NA,TGTGCCAGCAGTCCTCCCAATCAGCCCCAGCATTTT,CASSPPNQPQHF
TRBV9,NA,TRBJ2-3,few,TGTGCCAGCAGCCCCCGAGATAGGGGGAGGGAGGATACGCAGTATTTT,CASSPRDRGREDTQYF
TRBV2,NA,TRBJ2-1,NA,TGTGCCACAACGTGGGGGGGCGCGTCCTACAATGAGCAGTTCTTC,CATTWGGASYNEQFF
TRBV6-1,NA,TRBJ2-7,once,TGTGCCAGCAGTGAAATGGGGACACCTACCTACGAGCAGTACTTC,CASSEMGTPTYEQYF
TRBV4-1,NA,TRBJ2-2,NA,TGCGCCAGCAGCCAAGTACAGTCGGAGGAGCTGTTTTTT,CASSQVQSEELFF
TRBV5-1,TRBD2,TRBJ2-1,NA,TGCGCCAGCAGCTTGGTCGGACTAGCGGGAGTAGGTAGTGAGCAGTTCTTC,CASSLVGLAGVGSEQFF
TRBV7-9,TRBD1,TRBJ1-4,NA,TGTGCCAGCAGCCCAGCGGACAGGTCTAGGGAAAAACTGTTTTTT,CASSPADRSREKLFF
TRBV5-5,TRBD1,TRBJ1-5,NA,TGTGCCAGCAGCTTGGAAAGGACAGGGGGGGCTTATCAGCCCCAGCATTTT,CASSLERTGGAYQPQHF
TRBV5-1,TRBD1,TRBJ1-1,NA,TGCGCCAGCAGCCCCCGGGACAGGAGGAACACTGAAGCTTTCTTT,CASSPRDRRNTEAFF
TRBV7-2,NA,TRBJ1-2,few,TGTGCCAGCAGCCTAACCCCCTCCCCCAATGGCTACACCTTC,CASSLTPSPNGYTF
TRBV5-1,TRBD1,TRBJ1-1,NA,TGCGCCTCACAGGGGGGGAGTCACACTGAAGCTTTCTTT,CASQGGSHTEAFF
TRBV4-1,TRBD1,TRBJ2-5,NA,TGCGCCAGCAGCCAAGGGTCGGACAGGGGGCGGCTCTTCCAAGAGACCCAGTACTTC,CASSQGSDRGRLFQETQYF
TRBV5-1,NA,TRBJ2-5,NA,TGCGCCAGCAGCCCCCAGGGCGCAGAGACCCAGTACTTC,CASSPQGAETQYF
TRBV9,TRBD2,TRBJ2-1,NA,TGTGCCAGCAGCGTCGAAGGACTAGCGGGAGTGCTGTTCTTC,CASSVEGLAGVLFF
TRBV27,NA,TRBJ2-3,NA,TGTGCCAGCACTTTTACAAGCACAGATACGCAGTATTTT,CASTFTSTDTQYF
TRBV27,NA,TRBJ1-2,NA,TGTGCCAGCAGTTTTGACCCGAGGCGGTATGGCTACACCTTC,CASSFDPRRYGYTF
TRBV5-6,NA,TRBJ2-7,few,TGTGCCAGCAGCTTGCCGGCAGGGGCGGACGAGCAGTACTTC,CASSLPAGADEQYF
TRBV25-1,NA,TRBJ2-2,few,TGTGCCAGCAGTGACCTGCAGGGAAACACCGGGGAGCTGTTTTTT,CASSDLQGNTGELFF
TRBV19,NA,TRBJ2-1,NA,TGTGCCAGTAGGACCGGGACTTTCAATGAGCAGTTCTTC,CASRTGTFNEQFF
TRBV27,TRBD1,TRBJ1-1,NA,TGTGCCAGCAGACAACAGGGGGCGATCACTGAAGCTTTCTTT,CASRQQGAITEAFF
TRBV19,TRBD1,TRBJ1-5,NA,TGTGCCAGTAGTCCCCTGACCGGGACAGGGATAGCTCAGCCCCAGCATTTT,CASSPLTGTGIAQPQHF